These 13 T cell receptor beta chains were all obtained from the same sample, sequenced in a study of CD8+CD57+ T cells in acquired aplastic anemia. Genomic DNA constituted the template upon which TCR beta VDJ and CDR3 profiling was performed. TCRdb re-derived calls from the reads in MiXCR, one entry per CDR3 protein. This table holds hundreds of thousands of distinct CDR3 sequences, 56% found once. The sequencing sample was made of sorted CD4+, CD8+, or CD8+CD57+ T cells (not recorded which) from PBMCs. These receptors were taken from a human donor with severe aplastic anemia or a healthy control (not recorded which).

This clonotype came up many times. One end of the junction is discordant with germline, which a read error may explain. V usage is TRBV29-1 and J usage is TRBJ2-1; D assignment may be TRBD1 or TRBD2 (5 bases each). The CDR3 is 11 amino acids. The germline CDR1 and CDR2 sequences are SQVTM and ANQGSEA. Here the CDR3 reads CSVEPPREQLF. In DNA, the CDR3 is TGCAGCGTTGAACCCCCCAGGGAGCAGCTCTTC.

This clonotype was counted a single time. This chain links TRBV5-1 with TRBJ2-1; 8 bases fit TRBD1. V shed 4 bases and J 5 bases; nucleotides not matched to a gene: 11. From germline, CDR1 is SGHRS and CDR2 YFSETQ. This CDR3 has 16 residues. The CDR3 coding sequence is TGCGCCAGCAGCCGCTCCGGGACAGGAGTAAACAATGAGCAGTTCTTC. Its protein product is CASSRSGTGVNNEQFF.

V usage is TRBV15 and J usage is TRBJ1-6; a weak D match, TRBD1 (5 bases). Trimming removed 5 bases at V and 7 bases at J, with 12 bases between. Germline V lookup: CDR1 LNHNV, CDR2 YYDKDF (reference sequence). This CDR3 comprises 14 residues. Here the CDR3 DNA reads TGTGCCACCAGCGGTGGGGGGAAGAATTCACCCCTCCACTTT. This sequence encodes CATSGGGKNSPLHF.

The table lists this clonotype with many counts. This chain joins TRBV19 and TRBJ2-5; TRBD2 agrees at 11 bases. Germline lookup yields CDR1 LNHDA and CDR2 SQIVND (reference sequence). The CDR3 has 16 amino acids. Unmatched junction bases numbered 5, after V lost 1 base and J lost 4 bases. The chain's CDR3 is CASSIGGTSGGETQYF. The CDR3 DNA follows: TGTGCCAGTAGTATAGGAGGCACTAGCGGGGGAGAGACCCAGTACTTC.

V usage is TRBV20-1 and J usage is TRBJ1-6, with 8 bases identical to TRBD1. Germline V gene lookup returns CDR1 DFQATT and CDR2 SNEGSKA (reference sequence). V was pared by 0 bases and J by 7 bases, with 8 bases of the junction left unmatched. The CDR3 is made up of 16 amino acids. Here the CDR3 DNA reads TGCAGTGCTAGAGATCGGATCAGGGGGCAAAATTCACCCCTCCACTTT. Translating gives CSARDRIRGQNSPLHF.

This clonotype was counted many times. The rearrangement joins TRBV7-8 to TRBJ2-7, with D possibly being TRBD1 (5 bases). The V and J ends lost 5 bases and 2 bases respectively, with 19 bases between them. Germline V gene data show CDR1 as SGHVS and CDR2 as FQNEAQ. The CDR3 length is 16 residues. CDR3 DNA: TGTGCCAGCAGCCCGACGCGACCACAGGTAACCTACGAGCAGTACTTC. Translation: CASSPTRPQVTYEQYF.

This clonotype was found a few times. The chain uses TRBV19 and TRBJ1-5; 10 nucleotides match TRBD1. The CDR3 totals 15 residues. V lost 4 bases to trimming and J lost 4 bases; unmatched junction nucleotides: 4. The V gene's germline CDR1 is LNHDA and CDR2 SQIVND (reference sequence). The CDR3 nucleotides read TGTGCCAGTAGTACGGGACAGGGGAGGAATCAGCCCCAGCATTTT. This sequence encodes CASSTGQGRNQPQHF.

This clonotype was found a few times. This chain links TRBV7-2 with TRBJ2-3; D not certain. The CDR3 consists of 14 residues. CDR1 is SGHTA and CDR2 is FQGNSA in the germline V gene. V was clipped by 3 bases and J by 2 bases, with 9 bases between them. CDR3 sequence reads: CASSLGLYTDTQYF. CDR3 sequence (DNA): TGTGCCAGCAGCTTGGGGTTATACACAGATACGCAGTATTTT.

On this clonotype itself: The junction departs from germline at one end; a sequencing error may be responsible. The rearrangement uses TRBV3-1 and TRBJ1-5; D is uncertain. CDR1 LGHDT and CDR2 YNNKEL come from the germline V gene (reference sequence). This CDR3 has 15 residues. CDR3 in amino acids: CASSQDSAAYQPQHF. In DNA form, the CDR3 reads TGTGCCAGCAGCCAAGACAGCGCCGCTTATCAGCCACAGCATTTT.

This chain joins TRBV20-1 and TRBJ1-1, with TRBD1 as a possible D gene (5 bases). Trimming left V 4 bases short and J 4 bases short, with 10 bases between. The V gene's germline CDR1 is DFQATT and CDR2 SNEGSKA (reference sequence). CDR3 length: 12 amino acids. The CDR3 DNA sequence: TGCAGTGCTAAAGACAGAAGCACTGAAGCTTTCTTT. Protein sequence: CSAKDRSTEAFF.

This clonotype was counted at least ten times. In DNA form, the CDR3 reads TGTGCCAGCAGTTCGCCTCGACAGGGAAGTAGGACCGGGGAGCTGTTTTTT. Protein sequence: CASSSPRQGSRTGELFF. This rearrangement joins TRBV12-3 or TRBV12-4 to TRBJ2-2, with 7 bases lining up with TRBD1. Trimming cost V 4 bases and J 5 bases; bases outside gene matches: 13. This CDR3 spans 17 amino acids.

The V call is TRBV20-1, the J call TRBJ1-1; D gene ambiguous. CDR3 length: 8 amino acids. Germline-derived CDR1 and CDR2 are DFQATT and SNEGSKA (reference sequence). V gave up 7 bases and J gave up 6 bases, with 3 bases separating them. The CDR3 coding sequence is TGCAGTGACCCTGAAGCTTTCTTT. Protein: CSDPEAFF.

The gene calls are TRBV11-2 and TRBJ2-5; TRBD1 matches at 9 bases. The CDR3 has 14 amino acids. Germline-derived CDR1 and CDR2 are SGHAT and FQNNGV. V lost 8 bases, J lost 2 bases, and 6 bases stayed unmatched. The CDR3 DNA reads TGTGCCAGCGGAACAGGGGGCAGACAAGAGACCCAGTACTTC. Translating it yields CASGTGGRQETQYF.